In its sample, the clone carrying this T cell receptor beta chain was seen many times. Its specificity is not known. In the library, individual cDNA molecules carried attached unique molecular identifiers. MiXCR, applied by TCRdb to the 5' RACE reads, yields one record per CDR3 protein. The sample has some 61,000 distinct CDR3 sequences, roughly 10% seen once. This specimen comes from a study of early T cells in non-severe SARS-CoV-2 infection. Study at large: Unpaired chains resulted from sequencing bulk RNA of unsorted whole blood.

The study, taken as a whole, reports: The matching step, a VDJdb search, favored anti-spike CD8 responses and missed private and CD4 specificities.

This CDR3 has 13 amino acids. V gave up 6 bases and J gave up 8 bases, with 16 bases separating them. Germline V gives CDR1 MNHNY, CDR2 SVGAGI (reference sequence). Sample: whole blood. This sequence was found in an adult who was a healthcare worker with PCR-confirmed SARS-CoV-2 infection or an uninfected control (not recorded which). This rearrangement joins TRBV6-6 to TRBJ1-2, with TRBD1 as a possible D gene (6 bases). This CDR3 reads CASRNRDVVGYTF. In nucleotides, the CDR3 is TGTGCCAGCAGAAACAGGGATGTGGTAGGCTACACCTTC.